This TCR beta chain is drawn from a study of blood T cells in healthy people across ages. Using a J-beta primer mix together with a sample-barcoded 5' primer, a second PCR was run for roughly 6 to 11 cycles. Every cDNA molecule bore a tag from a template-switch adaptor containing 12 random nucleotides. TCRdb re-called the 5' RACE reads through MiXCR, storing one row per CDR3 protein. The table records fewer than 800,000 distinct CDR3 sequences, 32% of them present only once. V trimming: 6 bases; J trimming: 6 bases; junction bases outside the gene matches: 7. The CDR3 length is 15 residues. The specimen sequenced was blood. The chain uses TRBV12-3 or TRBV12-4 and TRBJ1-6; 8 bases align to TRBD1. This TCR came from a woman aged 80 or older in good health. The CDR3 sequence: CASSSTGGTNSPLHF. The CDR3 bases are TGTGCCAGCAGCTCAACAGGGGGAACTAATTCACCCCTCCACTTT.